The 27 T cell receptor beta chains below were found in one sample sequenced in a study of low-dose radiotherapy and immunotherapy resistance in tumors. The authors amplified TCRs for 15 to 25 PCR cycles with a constant-region primer and a V-primer adapter. From the reads, TCRdb called clonotypes with MiXCR, one entry per CDR3 protein. The table lists about 46,000 distinct CDR3 sequences, 12% of them singletons. Time point noted: before trial treatment. The source was PBMCs, collected before treatment. The receptor set was obtained from a female donor with ovarian cancer.

This clonotype was detected ten times or more. One end of the junction does not line up with germline, which may come from a read error. This chain uses TRBV7-7 with TRBJ1-3, with 8 bases aligning to TRBD1. CDR1 SSHAT and CDR2 FNYEAQ come from the germline V gene (reference sequence). The CDR3 runs 15 residues. Written as DNA, the CDR3 is TGTGCTAGCAGCTTAGGGACAGGCTCTGGAAACACCATATATTTT. Its translation: CASSLGTGSGNTIYF. Using reference TRBV7-7 and TRBJ1-3 for the parts outside the CDR3, the full variable domain is GAGVSQSPRYKVTKRGQDVTLRCDPISSHATLYWYQQALGQGPEFLTYFNYEAQPDKSGLPSDRFSAERPEGSISTLTIQRTEQRDSAMYRCASSLGTGSGNTIYFGEGSWLTVV.

This clonotype has a count of ten or more. The chain couples TRBV20-1 to TRBJ1-2, with a possible D match to TRBD1 (5 bases). From germline, CDR1 is DFQATT and CDR2 SNEGSKA (reference sequence). Trimming stripped 7 bases from V and 6 bases from J, with 12 bases between. The CDR3 is 11 amino acids. This CDR3 is CSGGWDNGYTF. As DNA, the CDR3 is TGCAGTGGGGGGTGGGATAATGGCTACACCTTC.

The sample holds a few counts of this clonotype. This sequence joins TRBV3-1 and TRBJ2-2; D perhaps matches TRBD2 (5 bases). V was trimmed by 4 bases and J by 5 bases, leaving 11 bases between them. CDR3 length equals 14 residues. Germline CDR1 LGHDT, CDR2 YNNKEL (reference sequence). CDR3 nucleotide sequence: TGTGCCAGCAGCCCGTGGGGAGAAACCGGGGAGCTGTTTTTT. Translation gives CASSPWGETGELFF.

By share of the sample, this clonotype is medium-sized. The CDR3 protein is CASNLAGELFF. CDR3 sequence (DNA): TGTGCCAGCAATCTCGCCGGGGAGCTGTTTTTT. The chain links TRBV6-2 or TRBV6-3 to TRBJ2-2; unclear D gene. The CDR3 spans 11 residues. With 7 bases removed from V and 6 bases from J, the gap between germline ends came to 6 bases. In germline, CDR1 is MNHEY, CDR2 SVGEGT.

At least ten counts were recorded for this clonotype. V usage is TRBV5-4 and J usage is TRBJ1-1, with 7 bases aligning to TRBD1. V lost 1 base, J lost 0 bases, and 3 bases stayed unmatched. The length of the CDR3 is 15 residues. CDR1 and CDR2 (germline): SGHNT, YYREEE (reference sequence). CDR3 coding DNA: TGTGCCAGCAGCTTGTCAGGGGGTATGAACACTGAAGCTTTCTTT. Translating it yields CASSLSGGMNTEAFF. The whole variable domain, remainder taken from reference TRBV5-4 and TRBJ1-1, is ETGVTQSPTHLIKTRGQQVTLRCSSQSGHNTVSWYQQALGQGPQFIFQYYREEENGRGNFPPRFSGLQFPNYSSELNVNALELDDSALYLCASSLSGGMNTEAFFGQGTRLTVV.

This clonotype was found many times. CDR3 residues: CAISEFRDRTGYTF. DNA of the CDR3: TGTGCCATCAGTGAATTCAGGGACAGGACCGGCTACACCTTC. This chain joins TRBV10-3 and TRBJ1-2; the match to TRBD1 covers 8 bases. The ends lost 3 bases at V and 8 bases at J; junction bases unmatched: 8. The CDR3 totals 14 residues. Germline lookup yields CDR1 ENHRY and CDR2 SYGVKD.

This clonotype appeared many times. This sequence joins TRBV28 and TRBJ2-3; D gene uncertain. The ends were cut back, 3 bases at V and 3 bases at J, with 7 bases in the middle. The CDR3 runs 13 residues. Germline-derived CDR1 and CDR2 are MDHEN and SYDVKM. CDR3: CASSLGGTDTQYF. The CDR3 coding sequence is TGTGCCAGCAGTTTGGGTGGAACAGATACGCAGTATTTT.

This clonotype was observed at least ten times. The rearrangement uses TRBV6-1 and TRBJ1-2; possible D gene TRBD1, 5 bases. V was shortened by 0 bases and J by 3 bases, with 14 bases between the two germline ends. CDR1 MNHNS and CDR2 SASEGT come from the germline V gene. The CDR3 consists of 16 residues. CDR3 region: CASSEAPTDLHYGYTF. DNA of the CDR3: TGTGCCAGCAGTGAAGCGCCGACAGACCTCCACTATGGCTACACCTTC.

This clonotype has a single count. With a far larger clone one base away, a read error is the likely cause. The genes are TRBV6-4 and TRBJ2-7, with a tentative D call TRBD1 (5 bases). CDR1 is MRHNA and CDR2 is SNTAGT in the germline V gene. Trimming left V 6 bases short and J 7 bases short, with 19 bases between. CDR3 length: 14 residues. As DNA, the CDR3 is TGTGCCAGCAGCCCACAGGAGACATACAATGAGCAGTACTTC. Amino acid sequence: CASSPQETYNEQYF.

This clonotype is judged medium-sized. The chain joins TRBV28 to TRBJ2-1, with D perhaps matching TRBD2 (6 bases). CDR3 length equals 15 residues. The germline CDR1 and CDR2 sequences are MDHEN and SYDVKM. Trimming took 2 bases from V and 3 from J, leaving 11 bases between them. The CDR3 sequence is CASSLGGMIYNEQFF. The DNA for the CDR3 is TGTGCCAGCAGTTTAGGCGGGATGATCTACAATGAGCAGTTCTTC.

By share, this clonotype ranks as medium-sized. The V gene is TRBV6-1, the J gene TRBJ1-5; D gene ambiguous. The CDR3 is made up of 15 amino acids. Per germline, CDR1 MNHNS and CDR2 SASEGT. The germline V and J ends were trimmed by 8 bases and 6 bases, with 20 bases remaining between them. CDR3 region: CASRKTSRVGQPQHF. DNA for the CDR3: TGTGCCAGCCGTAAGACGTCGAGGGTGGGTCAGCCCCAGCATTTT.

This clonotype came up many times. J is TRBJ2-7 and V is TRBV20-1; D is possibly TRBD1 (6 bases). Trimming stripped 6 bases from V and 2 bases from J, with 11 bases between. Germline CDR1 DFQATT, CDR2 SNEGSKA (reference sequence). CDR3 length: 12 amino acids. The CDR3, as DNA: TGCAGTGCCTCGACAGGAGCCTACGAGCAGTACTTC. Its protein product is CSASTGAYEQYF.

The table lists this clonotype with many counts. V and J are TRBV12-3 or TRBV12-4 and TRBJ2-7; D unresolved. CDR3 size: 14 residues. Trimming cost V 7 bases and J 5 bases, with 18 bases left between them. The CDR3 is CASTLGPLSDEQYF. As DNA, the CDR3 is TGTGCCAGCACACTGGGCCCTCTAAGCGACGAGCAGTACTTC.

This clonotype has just a few counts. V is TRBV29-1 and J is TRBJ2-1, with D unclear. V was trimmed by 1 base and J by 7 bases, leaving 2 bases between them. CDR3 length: 10 amino acids. Germline values: CDR1 SQVTM, CDR2 ANQGSEA. The CDR3 here is CSVEGNEQFF. The CDR3 coding sequence is TGCAGCGTTGAAGGGAATGAGCAGTTCTTC.

This clonotype was seen many times. V usage is TRBV11-3 and J usage is TRBJ2-3; possible D gene TRBD2, 5 bases. V was shortened by 5 bases and J by 1 base, with 7 bases between the two germline ends. CDR1 and CDR2 from the germline V gene are SGHNT and YENEEA. The CDR3 length is 13 residues. CDR3 nucleotide sequence: TGTGCCAGCAGCCCCGGGGGCACAGATACGCAGTATTTT. It specifies CASSPGGTDTQYF.

This clonotype was counted at least ten times. J is TRBJ1-1 and V is TRBV2; D unclear. CDR1 is SNHLY and CDR2 is FYNNEI in the germline V gene. Trimming stripped 5 bases from V and 1 base from J, with 11 bases between. The CDR3 covers 14 residues. DNA for the CDR3: TGTGCCAGCAGTCCCCAGGTGGGGAACACTGAAGCTTTCTTT. Encoded protein: CASSPQVGNTEAFF.

This clonotype was recorded at least ten times. The rearrangement links TRBV25-1 to TRBJ1-6, with a possible D match to TRBD1 (5 bases). Between the trimmed V and J ends, which lost 1 base and 5 bases, there was a span of 6 bases. Germline loops: CDR1 MGHDK, CDR2 SYGVNS. The CDR3 loop spans 14 amino acids. CDR3 in DNA: TGTGCCAGCAGTGAATGGGGGGATAATTCACCCCTCCACTTT. Translated, it gives CASSEWGDNSPLHF.

This clonotype was counted at least ten times. This rearrangement joins TRBV6-2 or TRBV6-3 to TRBJ2-1; 7 nucleotides agree with TRBD2. Germline lookup yields CDR1 MNHEY and CDR2 SVGEGT. This CDR3 has 22 residues. The V gene end was trimmed by 3 bases and the J gene end by 0 bases; junction bases not matched to a gene: 23. CDR3 amino acids: CASSYLEYSGGGPWSSYNEQFF. The CDR3 DNA reads TGTGCCAGCAGTTATCTCGAGTATTCGGGGGGAGGGCCTTGGAGCTCCTACAATGAGCAGTTCTTC.

This clonotype was observed at least ten times. V is TRBV18 and J is TRBJ1-1, with 7 bases that match TRBD1. Germline V gene data show CDR1 as KGHSH and CDR2 as LQKENI. CDR3 length: 15 amino acids. V gave up 6 bases and J gave up 7 bases; unmatched junction bases: 14. CDR3 DNA sequence: TGTGCCAGCTCTCGCACCGGGACAGCTGTTGGTGAAGCTTTCTTT. This codes for CASSRTGTAVGEAFF.

In this sample, this clonotype turned up many times. The rearrangement uses TRBV28 and TRBJ2-7; perhaps TRBD2 as D (6 bases). Trimming removed 3 bases at V and 4 bases at J, with 13 bases between. CDR3 size: 14 residues. Germline loops: CDR1 MDHEN, CDR2 SYDVKM. DNA for the CDR3: TGTGCCAGCAGTTTTTTGGTCCGGGGGTACGAGCAGTACTTC. This sequence encodes CASSFLVRGYEQYF.

In its sample, this clonotype was seen many times. V usage is TRBV23-1 and J usage is TRBJ2-2; perhaps TRBD1 as D (6 bases). TRBV23-1 is labeled an ORF, and its function is uncertain. V lost 2 bases and J lost 5, with 18 bases in between. The CDR3 extends over 17 amino acids. The chain's CDR3 is CASSQIEGGTRTGELFF. The DNA of the CDR3 is TGCGCCAGCAGTCAAATAGAAGGGGGAACAAGGACCGGGGAGCTGTTTTTT.

This clonotype was counted many times. The chain couples TRBV5-1 to TRBJ2-7; 8 nucleotides agree with TRBD1. V lost 4 bases to trimming and J lost 5 bases; unmatched junction nucleotides: 8. The CDR3 length is 14 residues. Germline V CDR1 and CDR2: SGHRS, YFSETQ. CDR3 in amino acids: CASSRPTGVNEQYF. CDR3 in DNA: TGCGCCAGCAGCCGCCCGACAGGGGTGAACGAGCAGTACTTC. Supplemented by reference TRBV5-1 and TRBJ2-7, the full variable domain reads KAGVTQTPRYLIKTRGQQVTLSCSPISGHRSVSWYQQTPGQGLQFLFEYFSETQRNKGNFPGRFSGRQFSNSRSEMNVSTLELGDSALYLCASSRPTGVNEQYFGPGTRLTVT.

This clonotype was recorded at least ten times. This chain uses TRBV10-3 with TRBJ1-2; 8 nucleotides agree with TRBD1. The CDR3 contains 12 residues. Germline V gene lookup returns CDR1 ENHRY and CDR2 SYGVKD. The J segment lost 10 bases and the V segment lost 6 bases, leaving 7 bases of the junction unmatched. The CDR3 coding sequence is TGTGCCATCAGGAGGACAGGGCCTTTCTACACCTTC. This translates into CAIRRTGPFYTF.

This clonotype was counted ten times or more. The V and J genes are TRBV12-5 and TRBJ2-4; D might be TRBD2 (5 bases). This CDR3 region has 17 residues. Trimming pared 5 bases from V and 0 bases from J, leaving 17 bases between. Germline V gene lookup returns CDR1 LGHNT and CDR2 FRNRAP. This CDR3 reads CASGPGGAGLAKNIQYF. The DNA of the CDR3 is TGTGCTAGTGGTCCCGGCGGCGCGGGCTTAGCCAAAAACATTCAGTACTTC.

This clonotype was counted at least ten times. This chain connects TRBV3-1 to TRBJ1-1, with D maybe TRBD1 (6 bases). The CDR3 sequence is 14 residues long. Trimming left V 1 base short and J 4 bases short, with 10 bases between. Per germline, CDR1 LGHDT and CDR2 YNNKEL (reference sequence). CDR3 in amino acids: CASSQVAGATEAFF. CDR3 sequence (DNA): TGTGCCAGCAGCCAAGTCGCAGGGGCCACTGAAGCTTTCTTT.

This clonotype was seen at least ten times. The chain recombines TRBV20-1 with TRBJ2-2; the match to TRBD1 covers 9 bases. V trimming: 4 bases; J trimming: 4 bases; junction bases outside the gene matches: 7. The CDR3 extends over 15 amino acids. The germline gives CDR1 DFQATT, CDR2 SNEGSKA (reference sequence). The DNA for the CDR3 is TGCAGTGCTACTGGGGACAGGGTGGCCACCGGGGAGCTGTTTTTT. It yields the protein CSATGDRVATGELFF.

This clonotype was observed at least ten times. The V gene is TRBV5-1, the J gene TRBJ1-6; 8 bases map to TRBD1. Germline-derived CDR1 and CDR2 are SGHRS and YFSETQ. The V segment lost 3 bases and the J segment 7 bases; nucleotides outside the gene matches: 3. The CDR3 spans 14 residues. CDR3 sequence: CASSSGQDNSPLHF. In DNA, the CDR3 is TGCGCCAGCAGCTCGGGACAGGACAATTCACCCCTCCACTTT.